The rows below give T cell receptor beta chains drawn from one sample of a study of blood T cell repertoires in COVID-19. Data came from immunoSEQ multiplex PCR; TCRdb stores just in-frame clones and leaves some out. Among over 95,000 clones listed, 65% to 85% were seen once. The sequenced sample consisted of peripheral blood. Receptors were obtained from a woman between 55 and 75 years old with acute or convalescent COVID-19. The CDR3 runs from the conserved cysteine through the conserved F or W. Fields, in order: clone size, J gene, D gene, V gene, CDR3 DNA, CDR3 protein. D genes are given only for firm matches. Expanded clones get a size class; other rows say once, few or many, or leave the size out.

abundance: .; j_gene: TRBJ1-4; d_gene: TRBD1; v_gene: TRBV28; CDR3nt: TGTGCCAGCAGTGTCGACAGGGGAGGGAAACTGTTTTTT; CDR3aa: CASSVDRGGKLFF
abundance: .; j_gene: TRBJ1-3; d_gene: TRBD1; v_gene: TRBV5-6; CDR3nt: TGTGCCAGCAGCTTGGCCGGGACAGACTCTGGAAACACCATATATTTT; CDR3aa: CASSLAGTDSGNTIYF
abundance: .; j_gene: TRBJ2-5; d_gene: TRBD2; v_gene: TRBV11-2; CDR3nt: TGTGCCAGCAGCTTAGAGGGCGGGGGGGTTGCGACCCAGTACTTC; CDR3aa: CASSLEGGGVATQYF
abundance: once; j_gene: TRBJ1-5; d_gene: .; v_gene: TRBV6-5; CDR3nt: TGTGCCAGCAGTTCCAGTTATGGGGAGACGTGGCCCCAGCATTTT; CDR3aa: CASSSSYGETWPQHF
abundance: .; j_gene: TRBJ2-1; d_gene: .; v_gene: TRBV3-1/TRBV3-2; CDR3nt: TGTGCCAGCAGCCAAGAGACAGTACCCTACAATGAGCAGTTCTTC; CDR3aa: CASSQETVPYNEQFF
abundance: .; j_gene: TRBJ2-3; d_gene: .; v_gene: TRBV2; CDR3nt: TGTGCCAGCACTGTACGGGATACGCAGTATTTT; CDR3aa: CASTVRDTQYF
abundance: .; j_gene: TRBJ2-2; d_gene: TRBD1; v_gene: TRBV3-1/TRBV3-2; CDR3nt: TGTGCCAGCAGACCAAGGGACAGGGGGAAAGGCGGGGAGCTGTTTTTT; CDR3aa: CASRPRDRGKGGELFF
abundance: .; j_gene: TRBJ2-5; d_gene: TRBD2; v_gene: TRBV5-1; CDR3nt: TGCGCCAGCAGCCCCGGGGGAGGGATGGGAGAGACCCAGTACTTC; CDR3aa: CASSPGGGMGETQYF
abundance: .; j_gene: TRBJ1-6; d_gene: TRBD1; v_gene: TRBV5-6; CDR3nt: TGTGCCAGCAGCCTCCGGGACAGTGCACCCCTCCACTTT; CDR3aa: CASSLRDSAPLHF
abundance: .; j_gene: TRBJ2-1; d_gene: .; v_gene: TRBV5-1; CDR3nt: TGCGCCAGCAGCTTGGGGGCGGGGAGCTCCTACAATGAGCAGTTCTTC; CDR3aa: CASSLGAGSSYNEQFF
abundance: .; j_gene: TRBJ1-3; d_gene: .; v_gene: TRBV6-1; CDR3nt: TGTGCCAGCAGTGACCTCTACTCTGGAAACACCATATATTTT; CDR3aa: CASSDLYSGNTIYF
abundance: .; j_gene: TRBJ2-3; d_gene: .; v_gene: TRBV5-1; CDR3nt: TGCGCCAGCAGCCGGACAGATACGCAGTATTTT; CDR3aa: CASSRTDTQYF
abundance: .; j_gene: TRBJ1-5; d_gene: .; v_gene: TRBV2; CDR3nt: TGTGCCAGCAGTGTCCGGGTATTGAGCAATCAGCCCCAGCATTTT; CDR3aa: CASSVRVLSNQPQHF
abundance: .; j_gene: TRBJ1-1; d_gene: .; v_gene: TRBV29-1; CDR3nt: TGCAGCGTTACCGGGACACCGAACACTGAAGCTTTCTTT; CDR3aa: CSVTGTPNTEAFF
abundance: .; j_gene: TRBJ2-3; d_gene: TRBD2; v_gene: TRBV6-4; CDR3nt: TGTGCCAGCAGTGCTAGCGGGGGGGCGACAGATACGCAGTATTTT; CDR3aa: CASSASGGATDTQYF
abundance: few; j_gene: TRBJ1-2; d_gene: TRBD1; v_gene: TRBV19; CDR3nt: TGTGCCAGTAGTATAAGACAGGGGGCGCTTGATGGCTACACCTTC; CDR3aa: CASSIRQGALDGYTF
abundance: .; j_gene: TRBJ2-5; d_gene: TRBD1; v_gene: TRBV30; CDR3nt: TGTGCCTGGAGTCCGACAGGGGGCGGAGAGACCCAGTACTTC; CDR3aa: CAWSPTGGGETQYF
abundance: .; j_gene: TRBJ1-2; d_gene: .; v_gene: TRBV6-5; CDR3nt: TGTGCCAGCAGCAGCGACGATTACAGGGTGAAGGGCTACACCTTC; CDR3aa: CASSSDDYRVKGYTF
abundance: once; j_gene: TRBJ2-7; d_gene: TRBD1; v_gene: TRBV2; CDR3nt: TGTGCCACAGCGACTGGACAGGGGGCCTACGAGCAGTACTTC; CDR3aa: CATATGQGAYEQYF
abundance: .; j_gene: TRBJ1-1; d_gene: .; v_gene: TRBV6-1; CDR3nt: TGTGCCAGCAGTGAACAGATAAGGGGAACTGAAGCTTTCTTT; CDR3aa: CASSEQIRGTEAFF
abundance: .; j_gene: TRBJ1-4; d_gene: .; v_gene: TRBV2; CDR3nt: TGTGCCAGCAGTGTAGGACAAGCAACTAATGAAAAACTGTTTTTT; CDR3aa: CASSVGQATNEKLFF
abundance: .; j_gene: TRBJ1-2; d_gene: .; v_gene: TRBV2; CDR3nt: TGTGCCAGCAGTGAACAGTCTAACTATGGCTACACCTTC; CDR3aa: CASSEQSNYGYTF
abundance: once; j_gene: TRBJ2-3; d_gene: TRBD1; v_gene: TRBV28; CDR3nt: TGTGCCAGCAGCCCGACAGGGGGGCCAACAGATACGCAGTATTTT; CDR3aa: CASSPTGGPTDTQYF
abundance: .; j_gene: TRBJ2-3; d_gene: .; v_gene: TRBV5-1; CDR3nt: TGCGCCAGCAGCTTGGCCGTCCGCACAGATACGCAGTATTTT; CDR3aa: CASSLAVRTDTQYF
abundance: .; j_gene: TRBJ2-3; d_gene: TRBD2; v_gene: TRBV6-2/TRBV6-3; CDR3nt: TGTGCCAGCAGTTACTCGTTACTAGCGGGGGTCGACACAGATACGCAGTATTTT; CDR3aa: CASSYSLLAGVDTDTQYF
abundance: .; j_gene: TRBJ2-5; d_gene: .; v_gene: TRBV14; CDR3nt: TGTGCCAGCAGCCCGCTACAGGGAAGGTCAGCGGAGACCCAGTACTTC; CDR3aa: CASSPLQGRSAETQYF
abundance: once; j_gene: TRBJ1-2; d_gene: TRBD1; v_gene: TRBV5-5; CDR3nt: TGTGCCAGCACCCTTTCCCGGGACAGGGGCTCTGGCTACACCTTC; CDR3aa: CASTLSRDRGSGYTF
abundance: .; j_gene: TRBJ2-7; d_gene: .; v_gene: TRBV30; CDR3nt: TGTGCCTGGGCCCGGGACACTTACTACGAGCAGTACTTC; CDR3aa: CAWARDTYYEQYF
abundance: .; j_gene: TRBJ2-7; d_gene: TRBD1; v_gene: TRBV27; CDR3nt: TGTGCCAGCAGTTTATCGCCCGTAGGACAGGGAACCGAGCAGTACTTC; CDR3aa: CASSLSPVGQGTEQYF
abundance: few; j_gene: TRBJ1-2; d_gene: .; v_gene: TRBV5-6; CDR3nt: TGTGCCAGCAGCCCGACAGGATCTCTGTATGGCTACACCTTC; CDR3aa: CASSPTGSLYGYTF